These T cell receptor beta chains were read from a single sample in a study of CD8+CD57+ T cells in acquired aplastic anemia. TCRdb reanalysed the reads using MiXCR and keeps one entry per CDR3 protein. Among some 200,000 distinct CDR3 sequences, less than 75% were seen once, and the ten largest hold roughly three fifths. The sample consisted of sorted CD4+, CD8+, or CD8+CD57+ T cells (not recorded which) from PBMCs. The origin of the receptors is a human donor with aplastic anemia. The CDR3 runs from the conserved cysteine through the conserved F or W. The order of the fields is D gene, clone size, V gene, J gene, CDR3 length, CDR3 protein, CDR3 DNA. D genes are given only for firm matches. The listing skips clone size in some rows; elsewhere it reads once, few, many or a size class.

.	many	TRBV7-3	TRBJ2-1	15	CASSLGDNAYNEQFF	TGTGCCAGCAGCCTTGGGGACAACGCCTACAATGAGCAGTTCTTC
TRBD1	.	TRBV5-6	TRBJ1-5	14	CASSWGTANQPQHF	TGTGCCAGCAGCTGGGGGACAGCCAATCAGCCCCAGCATTTT
TRBD1	many	TRBV5-1	TRBJ2-3	16	CASSPWGQGDTDTQYF	TGCGCCAGCAGCCCCTGGGGACAGGGCGACACAGATACGCAGTATTTT
.	.	TRBV5-1	TRBJ2-6	13	CASRAGRVNTEAF	TGCGCCAGCAGGGCGGGGCGGGTGAACACTGAAGCTTTC
.	.	TRBV9	TRBJ2-7	11	CASSVRAEQYF	TGTGCCAGCAGCGTACGTGCCGAGCAGTACTTC
TRBD1	many	TRBV15	TRBJ1-1	16	CATTGTGDRMNTEAFF	TGTGCCACCACAGGGACAGGGGACCGCATGAACACTGAAGCTTTCTTT
TRBD1	.	TRBV7-2	TRBJ1-6	15	CASSTRDSLNSPPHF	TGTGCCAGCAGCACCCGGGACAGCCTTAATTCACCCCCCCACTTT
.	.	TRBV19	TRBJ1-4	15	CASSISRVGDEKLFF	TGTGCCAGTAGTATCAGCAGGGTGGGAGATGAAAAACTGTTTTTT
TRBD1	.	TRBV7-3	TRBJ1-1	15	CASSLTGIGPTEAFF	TGTGCCAGCAGCTTGACAGGGATCGGCCCCACTGAAGCTTTCTTT
.	.	TRBV24-1	TRBJ2-7	14	CATSDSGMLDEQYF	TGTGCCACCAGTGATTCAGGGATGCTGGACGAGCAGTACTTC
.	many	TRBV5-1	TRBJ1-2	11	CASSLGQEYTF	TGCGCCAGCAGCCTAGGACAAGAGTACACCTTC
.	few	TRBV15	TRBJ1-1	17	CATSRPRGEEINTEAFF	TGTGCCACCAGCAGACCTAGGGGGGAGGAGATAAACACTGAAGCTTTCTTT
TRBD1	many	TRBV28	TRBJ2-7	14	CASSSDRDSYEQYF	TGTGCCAGCAGTTCCGACAGGGATTCCTACGAGCAGTACTTC
.	few	TRBV11-2	TRBJ1-6	16	CASRPTGTSVNSPLHF	TGTGCCAGCAGACCTACCGGGACGAGCGTTAATTCACCCCTCCACTTT
TRBD1	.	TRBV20-1	TRBJ1-4	14	CSAPPTGLNEKLFF	TGCAGTGCCCCACCGACAGGGTTGAATGAAAAACTGTTTTTT
TRBD2	.	TRBV7-8	TRBJ2-5	16	CASSLLGGGGQETQYF	TGTGCCAGCAGCTTGTTAGGCGGGGGGGGTCAAGAGACCCAGTACTTC
.	.	TRBV10-3	TRBJ1-5	15	CAISESILSNQPQHF	TGTGCCATCAGTGAGTCGATCCTCAGCAATCAGCCCCAGCATTTT
TRBD1	.	TRBV5-1	TRBJ1-3	18	CASSHSGTGSFSGNTIYF	TGTGCCAGCAGCCACTCCGGGACAGGGAGTTTCTCTGGAAACACCATATATTTT
.	once	TRBV20-1	TRBJ1-4	13	CSARTRGGEKLFF	TGCAGTGCTAGAACGAGGGGGGGGGAAAAACTGTTTTTT
TRBD2	.	TRBV7-2	TRBJ2-3	15	CASSAIAGWADTQYF	TGTGCCAGCAGCGCAATAGCGGGGTGGGCAGATACGCAGTATTTT